One and the same sample provided the 19 T cell receptor beta chains below, sequenced in a study of CD8+CD57+ T cells in acquired aplastic anemia. Sequenced patients had shown CD8+CD57+ cell expansion by flow cytometry. The template for TCR beta VDJ and CDR3 sequence profiling was genomic DNA. MiXCR, applied by TCRdb to the reads, yields one record per CDR3 protein. The sample has 180,000 or so distinct CDR3 sequences, around 48% seen once. The sample comprised sorted CD4+, CD8+, or CD8+CD57+ T cells (not recorded which) from PBMCs. The origin of the receptors is a human donor with aplastic anemia.

This clonotype has only one observation. Since a much larger clone is just one base distant, this may be a read error. It is likely a read error, because the conserved phenylalanine at the end of the CDR3 is missing. This chain links TRBV9 with TRBJ1-1; perhaps TRBD1 as D (6 bases). The germline CDR1 and CDR2 sequences are SGDLS and YYNGEE. The CDR3 extends over 16 amino acids. V lost 0 bases, J lost 6 bases, and 18 bases lay in between. CDR3 in amino acids: CASSVAWGRGGSEAFI. As DNA, the CDR3 is TGTGCCAGCAGCGTAGCTTGGGGCAGGGGCGGGTCTGAAGCTTTCATT.

This chain joins TRBV19 and TRBJ2-2, with D unresolved. Germline CDR1 reads LNHDA; CDR2 reads SQIVND (reference sequence). The CDR3 has 14 amino acids. Trimming removed 3 bases at V and 3 bases at J, with 8 bases between. The CDR3 DNA is TGTGCCAGTAGTATTTGGGCGCACACCGGGGAGCTGTTTTTT. This translates into CASSIWAHTGELFF.

This clonotype was picked up many times. The V call is TRBV6-5, the J call TRBJ1-6; no clear D. Trimming took 0 bases from V and 0 from J, leaving 9 bases between them. The germline CDR1 and CDR2 sequences are MNHEY and SVGAGI. The CDR3 has 17 residues. As DNA, the CDR3 is TGTGCCAGCAGTTACTCGACCGGGAGCTCCTATAATTCACCCCTCCACTTT. This codes for CASSYSTGSSYNSPLHF.

Comment on this clonotype: This likely comes from a read error, as the CDR3 has no conserved phenylalanine or tryptophan at its end. The chain couples TRBV7-1 to TRBJ1-6; TRBD1 is a possible D gene (6 bases). TRBV7-1 is an open reading frame, and its role is uncertain. The CDR3 has 14 residues. The ends were cut back, 3 bases at V and 10 bases at J, with 13 bases in the middle. In nucleotides, the CDR3 is TGTGCCAGCAGCTCTATCAAGGGGGACTCACCCCTCCACCTT. Protein product: CASSSIKGDSPLHL.

This clonotype was seen only a few times. The V call is TRBV7-9, the J call TRBJ1-2; D unresolved. The CDR3 extends over 13 amino acids. V gave up 0 bases and J gave up 1 base, with 3 bases separating them. Germline-derived CDR1 and CDR2 are SEHNR and FQNEAQ (reference sequence). The CDR3 nucleotides are TGTGCCAGCAGCTTAGCGGTTAACTATGGCTACACCTTC. Amino acid sequence: CASSLAVNYGYTF. Full variable domain (outside the CDR3, taken from reference TRBV7-9 and TRBJ1-2): DTGVSQNPRHKITKRGQNVTFRCDPISEHNRLYWYRQTLGQGPEFLTYFQNEAQLEKSRLLSDRFSAERPKGSFSTLEIQRTEQGDSAMYLCASSLAVNYGYTFGSGTRLTVV.

This chain connects TRBV9 to TRBJ1-1; perhaps TRBD1 as D (6 bases). V lost 4 bases to trimming and J lost 4 bases, with 8 bases between them. CDR3 length: 12 amino acids. Germline V gene lookup returns CDR1 SGDLS and CDR2 YYNGEE. The CDR3 DNA reads as TGTGCCAGCAGCCTGGACAGCACTGAAGCTTTCTTT. Protein: CASSLDSTEAFF.

This chain connects TRBV6-5 to TRBJ1-1; 10 nucleotides match TRBD1. With 0 bases clipped from V and 4 bases from J, the junction kept 2 bases outside the gene matches. CDR1 is MNHEY, CDR2 SVGAGI, per germline. The length of the CDR3 is 15 residues. CDR3 protein: CASSYSTGGSTEAFF. CDR3 in DNA: TGTGCCAGCAGTTACTCGACAGGGGGCTCCACTGAAGCTTTCTTT.

This clonotype was observed a single time. This sequence joins TRBV10-1 and TRBJ2-7; possibly TRBD1 for D (5 bases). Trimming pared 6 bases from V and 0 bases from J, leaving 9 bases between. CDR3 length: 13 residues. The germline CDR1 and CDR2 sequences are WNHNN and SYGVQD (reference sequence). For the CDR3, the DNA is TGCGCCAGCAGCCAACAGGACTCCTACGAGCAGTACTTC. It encodes CASSQQDSYEQYF.

This clonotype was counted between two and nine times. The CDR3 nucleotides read TGTGCCAGCAGTTCCTACTATACACAGGGTTCCTACGAGCAGTACTTC. It yields the protein CASSSYYTQGSYEQYF. The V call is TRBV27, the J call TRBJ2-7; a possible D gene is TRBD1 (6 bases). Germline values: CDR1 MNHEY, CDR2 SMNVEV (reference sequence). This CDR3 has 16 amino acids. V lost 4 bases and J lost 1, with 17 bases in between.

This clonotype was counted ten times or more. J is TRBJ1-5 and V is TRBV20-1, with D unclear. Germline V gene sequence: CDR1 DFQATT, CDR2 SNEGSKA (reference sequence). V lost 0 bases and J 7 bases, leaving 10 bases between the germline ends. The length of the CDR3 is 13 residues. CDR3 in DNA: TGCAGTGCTAGAGATGCTCGAGGACAGCCCCAGCATTTT. Encoded protein: CSARDARGQPQHF.

The rearrangement links TRBV5-1 to TRBJ1-2; D remains ambiguous. Germline values: CDR1 SGHRS, CDR2 YFSETQ. Deletions cut 4 bases from V and 7 bases from J, with 11 bases between. This CDR3 has 12 residues. The DNA of the CDR3 is TGCGCCAGCAGCGCAAGTCGGGCTGGCTACACCTTC. Translation: CASSASRAGYTF.

The rearrangement links TRBV4-1 to TRBJ2-3, with 9 bases identical to TRBD2. The CDR3 loop spans 19 amino acids. The J segment lost 2 bases and the V segment lost 0 bases, leaving 12 bases of the junction unmatched. CDR1 and CDR2 from the germline V gene are MGHRA and YSYEKL. The CDR3 DNA reads as TGCGCCAGCAGCCAAGATGGCGGGGGGGCTCTGCCTTTCACAGATACGCAGTATTTT. Protein: CASSQDGGGALPFTDTQYF.

The rearrangement uses TRBV7-2 and TRBJ2-5; TRBD2 matches 12 bases. This CDR3 region has 16 residues. CDR1 and CDR2 (germline): SGHTA, FQGNSA. The V segment lost 5 bases and the J segment 5 bases; nucleotides outside the gene matches: 9. CDR3 sequence reads: CASSPGTSGLNETQYF. The CDR3, as DNA: TGTGCCAGCAGCCCCGGGACTAGCGGGCTCAATGAGACCCAGTACTTC.

The rearrangement uses TRBV7-6 and TRBJ1-5; 7 bases are a match to TRBD1. The CDR3 length is 14 residues. Losses at the gene ends were 1 base for V and 6 bases for J; bases not matched to a gene: 3. Germline V gene sequence: CDR1 SGHVS, CDR2 FNYEAQ. The CDR3 sequence is CASSLGGGVQPQHF. The CDR3 DNA follows: TGTGCCAGCAGCTTAGGAGGGGGCGTTCAGCCCCAGCATTTT.

This clonotype was counted between two and nine times. The gene calls are TRBV24-1 and TRBJ2-2; D is undetermined. Germline values: CDR1 KGHDR, CDR2 SFDVKD. Trimming took off 3 bases at V and 1 base at J, with 5 bases between the two ends. The CDR3 is 14 amino acids. The CDR3 loop reads CATSDPLNTGELFF. CDR3 sequence (DNA): TGTGCCACCAGTGATCCGCTGAACACCGGGGAGCTGTTTTTT.

This clonotype was counted a few times. The rearrangement joins TRBV6-1 to TRBJ2-5; D may be TRBD2 (6 bases). The CDR3 covers 14 residues. V lost 5 bases and J lost 5, with 15 bases in between. CDR1 and CDR2 (germline): MNHNS, SASEGT. The CDR3 reads CASSPPRGFETQYF. The CDR3 coding sequence is TGTGCCAGCAGTCCTCCCCGGGGGTTCGAGACCCAGTACTTC.

This chain connects TRBV2 to TRBJ2-5; 7 bases match TRBD1. Trimming cost V 0 bases and J 0 bases; bases outside gene matches: 7. The length of the CDR3 is 17 residues. CDR1 and CDR2 (germline): SNHLY, FYNNEI. CDR3 in amino acids: CASSEARTGVYQETQYF. CDR3 coding DNA: TGTGCCAGCAGTGAAGCGCGAACAGGGGTATACCAAGAGACCCAGTACTTC.

The genes are TRBV20-1 and TRBJ2-7; D gene unclear. Trimming removed 0 bases at V and 0 bases at J, with 12 bases between. The CDR3 loop spans 15 amino acids. Germline CDR1 is DFQATT and CDR2 is SNEGSKA (reference sequence). The CDR3: CSARDQGSSSYEQYF. As DNA, the CDR3 is TGCAGTGCTAGAGATCAAGGCAGCAGCTCCTACGAGCAGTACTTC.

The J gene is TRBJ2-1, the V gene TRBV24-1; 7 positions match TRBD1. The length of the CDR3 is 15 residues. Losses at the gene ends were 1 base for V and 5 bases for J; bases not matched to a gene: 4. The germline V gene has CDR1 KGHDR and CDR2 SFDVKD. The CDR3: CATSDFRDSHNEQFF. The CDR3 coding sequence is TGTGCCACCAGTGATTTCCGGGACAGCCACAATGAGCAGTTCTTC.